This T cell receptor beta chain originates from a study of lymphopenia after photon versus proton radiotherapy. Points from the study as a whole: After the lymphocyte nadir, photon-treated repertoires showed oligoclonal expansion, especially of CD8+ Temra cells. Post-nadir TCR diversity decline inversely tracked overall survival among those who died.

As concerns this clone: Its antigen is not known.

Per germline, CDR1 LNHDA and CDR2 SQIVND (reference sequence). Germline trimming cut 3 bases from V and 2 bases from J; bases unmatched to any gene: 6. The CDR3 spans 17 residues. Assay used: immunoSEQ multiplex PCR; TCRdb lists only in-frame clones, some missing. The sample includes about 39,000 clones, 90% to 95% of them seen just once. The sequence was collected from a man between 60 and 75 years old with cholangiocarcinoma. J is TRBJ2-3 and V is TRBV19; 12 bases match TRBD2. The sample in question was peripheral blood, obtained from a patient treated with photon-based radiotherapy. This CDR3 reads CASSIPWTSGVTDTQYF. The CDR3, as DNA: TGTGCCAGTAGTATCCCTTGGACTAGCGGGGTCACAGATACGCAGTATTTT.